The clone carrying this T cell receptor (beta chain) was detected many times. TCRdb ran MiXCR on the 5' RACE reads and lists one entry per CDR3 protein. Here the sample spans approximately 92,000 distinct CDR3 sequences, just under 9% being singletons. The data were taken from a study of CD8 T cells in ankylosing spondylitis. There are 14 residues in the CDR3. Germline V lookup: CDR1 SGHNT, CDR2 YENEEA. V lost 4 bases, J lost 6 bases, and 13 bases lay in between. The chain recombines TRBV11-3 with TRBJ1-3, with D unresolved. The origin of this receptor is a male donor with ankylosing spondylitis or in good health (not recorded which). The sample was blood, either unsorted or a sorted T cell fraction (not recorded which). CDR3 residues: CASSSPEQPNTIYF. Here the CDR3 DNA reads TGTGCCAGCAGCTCCCCGGAACAGCCAAACACCATATATTTT.